The clone carrying this T cell receptor beta chain was observed a single time. V shed 5 bases, J shed 2 bases, and the junction held 6 bases outside the gene matches. The CDR3 totals 16 residues. Per the germline V gene, CDR1 is SGDLS and CDR2 is YYNGEE. Data came from immunoSEQ multiplex PCR; TCRdb stores just in-frame clones and leaves some out. The top ten clones hold around 14% of a sample with some 150,000 clones, around 94% of them seen once. This specimen comes from a study of control samples from healthy donors and cancer patients. The chain recombines TRBV9 with TRBJ2-3; TRBD2 aligns across 12 bases. This receptor was taken from a man aged 35-49 years in good health. Sequenced material: blood. The CDR3 coding sequence is TGTGCCAGCAGTTATACTAGCGGGGGGTCCACAGATACGCAGTATTTT. Translation gives CASSYTSGGSTDTQYF. The variable domain in full, completed from reference TRBV9 and TRBJ2-3, reads DSGVTQTPKHLITATGQRVTLRCSPRSGDLSVYWYQQSLDQGLQFLIQYYNGEERAKGNILERFSAQQFPDLHSELNLSSLELGDSALYFCASSYTSGGSTDTQYFGPGTRLTVL.